The 19 T cell receptor beta chains below come from one sample, sequenced in a study of CD8+ T cells in alopecia areata. In each case, RNA was isolated and then reverse transcribed into cDNA as the sequencing template. Profiled with immunoSEQ multiplex PCR; TCRdb holds only in-frame clones, not every one. The repertoire yields 200,000 to 300,000 clones, none seen only once; the top ten contain more than 0.95%. Sorting of pooled cutaneous lymph node cells used CD4, CD8alpha, NKG2D, NKG2ACE and other markers. The sequenced material came from CD4+ T cells sorted from a lymph node. The origin of the receptors is a C3H/HeJ mouse with alopecia areata. These mice share the MHC haplotype H2-k.

As concerns this clone: Mouse names are used for the genes. The missing CDR3 end, 4 residues past where the read stops, is filled in from the germline J gene. The chain joins TRBV19 to TRBJ2-7; TRBD1 might be the D (7 bases). Germline V gene lookup returns CDR1 FNHDT and CDR2 SITEND (reference sequence). This CDR3 has 13 amino acids. The part of the CDR3 DNA that was read is TGTGCCAGCAGTCCAAGGGGGCGCGAT. Translated: CASSPRGRD. In full, the CDR3 is CASSPRGRDEQYF.

A note on this clone: Mouse germline and gene names are used. Sequencing ends 4 residues short of the CDR3 end; the germline J gene provides the rest. The chain employs TRBV13-2 and TRBJ2-3; possibly TRBD2 for D (5 bases). The CDR3 has 15 residues. Germline CDR1 and CDR2: NNHNN and SYGAGS (reference sequence). Between the trimmed V and J ends, which lost 1 base and 0 bases, there was a span of 9 bases. This CDR3 is CASGDPGPSAETLYF. The covered CDR3 bases are TGTGCCAGCGGTGATCCTGGGCCTAGTGCAGAA.

As to this clone: Gene names and germline match the mouse. The CDR3 end is not reached by the read, which stops 4 residues before it; the germline J gene fills it in. This sample also contains other DNA sequences that code for the same CDR3. V and J are TRBV13-2 and TRBJ2-3; TRBD1 aligns across 9 bases. Losses at the gene ends were 4 bases for V and 1 base for J; bases not matched to a gene: 4. There are 15 residues in the CDR3. Germline CDR1 NNHNN, CDR2 SYGAGS (reference sequence). The CDR3 DNA, read in part, is TGTGCCAGCGGTCAGGACAGGGGAGGTGCAGAA. Its protein product is CASGQDRGGAE. The complete CDR3 sequence is CASGQDRGGAETLYF.

Comments on this clone: The genes are named according to mouse. The read terminates 4 residues ahead of where the CDR3 ends, so the germline J gene completes it. This chain joins TRBV17 and TRBJ2-7; 9 nucleotides align to TRBD2. Germline V gene sequence: CDR1 MNHDT, CDR2 YYDKIL. V lost 6 bases and J lost 0; bases outside the gene matches: 6. The CDR3 sequence is 15 residues long. Incomplete CDR3 DNA: TGTGCTAGCAGAAGGACTGGGGCGAGCTCCTAT. Translating it yields CASRRTGASSY. The whole CDR3 region reads CASRRTGASSYEQYF.

This clone appeared a few times. Mouse gene names and germline throughout. Other DNA variants within this sample encode the same CDR3. CDR3 bases read: TGTGCCAGCAGTCTGGACTGGGGCAACTATGCT. Translation: CASSLDWGNYA. The full CDR3 protein is CASSLDWGNYAEQFF. The chain has TRBV19 and TRBJ2-1, with 9 bases that match TRBD2. The read gets to within 4 residues of the CDR3 end, and the germline J gene fills in the rest. The CDR3 runs 15 residues. CDR1 and CDR2 from the germline V gene are FNHDT and SITEND (reference sequence). With 4 bases clipped from V and 1 base from J, the junction kept 3 bases outside the gene matches.

About this clone itself: Given a much more abundant clone one base away, this may be a read error. The gene symbols are mouse symbols. The CDR3 end lies 4 residues beyond the end of the read and is filled in from the germline J gene. The rearrangement links TRBV13-1 to TRBJ2-1, with 7 bases matching TRBD2. The ends lost 2 bases at V and 2 bases at J; junction bases unmatched: 1. CDR1 and CDR2 from the germline V gene are NSHNY and SYGAGN. The CDR3 totals 14 residues. CDR3 DNA (partial): TGTGCCAGCAGTGACTGGGGGTACTATGCT. It codes for CASSDWGYYA. The CDR3 reads in full as CASSDWGYYAEQFF.

This clone turned up a few times. Genes and germline are mouse. The CDR3 extends 4 residues past the end of the read, so its final part is completed from the germline J gene. This CDR3 is also generated by other DNA sequences in the sample. V usage is TRBV13-1 and J usage is TRBJ1-1, with 8 nucleotides matching TRBD1. Trimming removed 3 bases from V and 0 bases from J; junction bases left unmatched: 1. The CDR3 consists of 14 residues. The germline CDR1 and CDR2 sequences are NSHNY and SYGAGN. CDR3 DNA, as far as it was read: TGTGCCAGCAGTGCGGGACAGGCAAACACA. Translating gives CASSAGQANT. The full CDR3 is CASSAGQANTEVFF.

Concerning this clone itself: Germline and genes here are mouse. The CDR3 spells CASSIPPDYEQYF. The CDR3 bases that were read are TGTGCCAGCAGTATTCCCCCTGACTAT. The rearrangement joins TRBV19 to TRBJ2-7; D is ambiguous. The read gets to within 4 residues of the CDR3 end, and the germline J gene fills in the rest. From germline, CDR1 is FNHDT and CDR2 SITEND (reference sequence). The CDR3 totals 13 residues. The V gene lost 2 bases and the J gene lost 3 bases, with 9 bases spanning the gap.

This clone was seen more than once but under ten times. Mouse gene names and germline throughout. Read data end 4 residues before the CDR3 end; the end is taken from the germline J gene. The chain couples TRBV13-2 to TRBJ1-1; 11 bases line up with TRBD1. Germline CDR1 and CDR2: NNHNN and SYGAGS (reference sequence). This CDR3 spans 13 amino acids. CDR3 protein: CASGGQGAREVFF. The sequenced CDR3 bases are TGTGCCAGCGGAGGACAGGGGGCGCGA.

About this clone itself: Gene names are the mouse ones. Read sequence stops 4 residues before the CDR3 end, and the germline J gene provides the missing end. In the same sample, other DNA sequences code for this CDR3. The rearrangement links TRBV31 to TRBJ1-2; 7 positions match TRBD1. Trimming removed 1 base from V and 1 base from J; junction bases left unmatched: 3. In germline, CDR1 is GKSSPN, CDR2 SITVG. This CDR3 has 14 amino acids. The CDR3 loop is CAWSPGQKNSDYTF. The CDR3 DNA, read in part, is TGTGCCTGGAGTCCGGGACAGAAAAACTCC.

In its sample, this clone was seen a few times. Mouse names are used for the genes. The CDR3 extends 4 residues past the end of the read, so its final part is completed from the germline J gene. This rearrangement joins TRBV3 to TRBJ2-2, with 10 bases lining up with TRBD1. This CDR3 region has 16 residues. Per germline, CDR1 SNHLY and CDR2 FYNGKV (reference sequence). V trimming: 5 bases; J trimming: 1 base; junction bases outside the gene matches: 4. The CDR3 here is CASSPRDRGNTGQLYF. The sequenced CDR3 bases are TGTGCCAGCAGCCCCCGGGACAGGGGAAACACCGGG.

As for this clone: Genes here carry mouse names. The read finishes 4 residues shy of the CDR3 end, and the germline J gene is used to complete it. This chain uses TRBV3 with TRBJ2-4; maybe TRBD1 (6 bases). Germline values: CDR1 SNHLY, CDR2 FYNGKV (reference sequence). V was clipped by 8 bases and J by 3 bases, with 18 bases between them. The CDR3 loop spans 15 amino acids. Here the CDR3 reads CASPIEAGVQNTLYF. CDR3 bases read: TGTGCCAGCCCCATAGAGGCAGGGGTCCAAAAC.

This clone showed up just a few times. The gene symbols are mouse symbols. The read comes to an end 4 residues before the CDR3 does, leaving the germline J gene to fill in the end. The chain joins TRBV13-3 to TRBJ1-2, with D possibly matching TRBD1 (6 bases). CDR1 is NNHDY and CDR2 is SYVADS in the germline V gene. The CDR3 has 12 residues. The sequenced part of the CDR3 DNA is TGTGCCAGCAGACTGGGGGGGCGC. Translated, it gives CASRLGGR. The complete CDR3 protein is CASRLGGRDYTF.

A word on this clone: A read error is possible here, since a much larger clone lies one base away. The listed genes are named as in mouse. Read coverage stops 4 residues before the CDR3 terminus; the germline J gene supplies the remainder. The chain recombines TRBV5 with TRBJ2-1, with D tentatively TRBD1 (6 bases). V was clipped by 6 bases and J by 1 base, with 7 bases between them. The germline V gene has CDR1 LGHNA and CDR2 YNLKQL (reference sequence). CDR3 size: 13 residues. The sequenced CDR3 bases are TGTGCCAGCAGGGGACAAAACTATGCT. This gives the protein CASRGQNYA. The CDR3, in full, reads CASRGQNYAEQFF.

Details on this clone: Gene names are the mouse ones. The read finishes 4 residues shy of the CDR3 end, and the germline J gene is used to complete it. Other DNA sequences in the same sample also yield this CDR3. The V call is TRBV1, the J call TRBJ2-1, with 9 nucleotides matching TRBD2. This CDR3 has 16 amino acids. Germline V CDR1 and CDR2: NSQYPW, LRSPGD (reference sequence). The trim removed 1 base at V and 1 base at J, leaving 2 bases unmatched. The CDR3 sequence: CTCSAATGGNYAEQFF. Partial CDR3 DNA: TGCACCTGCAGTGCAGCCACTGGGGGGAACTATGCT.

Turning to this clone: The gene names here belong to mouse. The read terminates 4 residues ahead of where the CDR3 ends, so the germline J gene completes it. The chain uses TRBV5 and TRBJ1-1, with D tentatively TRBD1 (5 bases). Trimming took 1 base from V and 2 from J, leaving 8 bases between them. The CDR3 extends over 14 amino acids. Germline-derived CDR1 and CDR2 are LGHNA and YNLKQL (reference sequence). The CDR3: CASSQVRGNTEVFF. The DNA read from the CDR3 is TGTGCCAGCAGCCAAGTGAGGGGTAACACA.

This clone was counted only a few times. Mouse gene names and germline throughout. Read data end 4 residues before the CDR3 end; the end is taken from the germline J gene. Other DNA sequences in this specimen translate into the identical CDR3. The chain has TRBV19 and TRBJ2-3, with 8 bases identical to TRBD1. Trimming removed 7 bases from V and 1 base from J; junction bases left unmatched: 5. The CDR3 is 14 amino acids. CDR1 is FNHDT, CDR2 SITEND, per germline (reference sequence). The CDR3 bases that were read are TGTGCCAGCCGTGACAGGGGAGGTGCAGAA. Translated: CASRDRGGAE. The CDR3 in full is CASRDRGGAETLYF.

On this clone itself: All gene names here are mouse names. Coverage ceases 4 residues before the CDR3 finishes, and the germline J gene fills in the end. This CDR3 is also generated by other DNA sequences in the sample. The chain employs TRBV1 and TRBJ2-7; weak D call: TRBD2 (6 bases). There are 14 residues in the CDR3. Germline CDR1 reads NSQYPW; CDR2 reads LRSPGD (reference sequence). CDR3 region: CTCSADPGGYEQYF. Partial CDR3 DNA: TGCACCTGCAGTGCAGATCCGGGGGGTTAT.

Worth noting for this clone: Gene and germline names: mouse. The read halts 4 residues ahead of the CDR3 end, with the missing end drawn from the germline J gene. This chain links TRBV4 with TRBJ2-1; TRBD2 matches 11 bases. The trim removed 5 bases at V and 5 bases at J, leaving 2 bases unmatched. CDR3 length: 14 amino acids. Germline V gene sequence: CDR1 LGHDT, CDR2 YNNKQL (reference sequence). CDR3 DNA, as far as it was read: TGTGCCAGCAGCCACTGGGGGGGCGATGCT. Protein product: CASSHWGGDA. The whole CDR3 reads CASSHWGGDAEQFF.